Below, one T cell receptor beta chain is given with its context. What it binds is not known. The sample contains more than one DNA sequence encoding this CDR3. Running of the assay took place at deep level. Sequenced by immunoSEQ multiplex PCR; TCRdb stores in-frame clones only, minus some. The table has 2 million to 3 million clones, more than 85% seen once. These data belong to a study of shared clonotypes between healthy human individuals. Study-wide points: As a rule, naive subsets had a larger estimated richness than memory subsets. In this cohort, only blood was sampled, and tissue repertoires likely differ.

Germline V gives CDR1 SGHTA, CDR2 FQGNSA. The CDR3 has 12 residues. Trimming shortened V by 4 bases and J by 4 bases, and 8 bases separated the two germline ends. The source of this sequence is a young man in good health. Some clones in this sample may be carry-over from other donors' samples. V usage is TRBV7-2 and J usage is TRBJ2-7; D gene ambiguous. The specimen was naive CD4+ T cells from PBMCs. This sample's subset: CD45RA+ positively selected. The CDR3 protein is CASSWGSYEQYF. CDR3 DNA sequence: TGTGCCAGCAGCTGGGGATCGTACGAGCAGTACTTC. Looking up the rest from reference TRBV7-2 and TRBJ2-7 gives the full variable domain: GAGVSQSPSNKVTEKGKDVELRCDPISGHTALYWYRQSLGQGLEFLIYFQGNSAPDKSGLPSDRFSAERTGGSVSTLTIQRTQQEDSAVYLCASSWGSYEQYFGPGTRLTVT.